This T cell receptor beta chain was found in a study of response to subunit inactivated influenza vaccine. A single record per CDR3 protein comes from TCRdb applying MiXCR to the RT-PCR reads. The table has around 500,000 distinct CDR3 sequences, approximately 9.9% seen once; the top ten hold 12%. This clonotype was counted ten times or more. What it binds is unknown. Germline V gene lookup returns CDR1 SEHNR and CDR2 FQNEAQ (reference sequence). CDR3 length equals 17 residues. V lost 5 bases and J lost 0; bases outside the gene matches: 11. Notes on the study in general: Each seasonal flu vaccination may recruit only limited new T cells, authors suggested.

This TCR derives from a man in his forties or fifties who received an inactivated influenza vaccine. This chain links TRBV7-9 with TRBJ2-3, with TRBD1 matching 7 bases. Specimen: PBMCs from blood, collected about 40 days after vaccination. The CDR3 bases are TGTGCCAGCAGCCCCAGGGGGATGCGGACCAGCACAGATACGCAGTATTTT. It is translated as CASSPRGMRTSTDTQYF.